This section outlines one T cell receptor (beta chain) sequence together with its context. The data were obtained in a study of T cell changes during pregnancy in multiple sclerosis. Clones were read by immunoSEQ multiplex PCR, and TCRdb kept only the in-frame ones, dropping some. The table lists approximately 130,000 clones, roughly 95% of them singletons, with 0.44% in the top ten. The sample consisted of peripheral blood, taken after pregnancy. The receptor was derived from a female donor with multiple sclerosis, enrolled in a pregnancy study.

The CDR3 protein is CASSPTEGTDTQYF. CDR3 DNA sequence: TGTGCCAGCAGCCCCACCGAGGGCACAGATACGCAGTATTTT. The gene calls are TRBV7-9 and TRBJ2-3; D ambiguous. From germline, CDR1 is SEHNR and CDR2 FQNEAQ (reference sequence). The V gene lost 5 bases and the J gene lost 1 base, with 10 bases spanning the gap. This CDR3 is built from 14 residues.